The 23 T cell receptor beta chains presented below share a single source sample, sequenced in a study of cytotoxic CD8 clonotypes in ibrutinib-treated CLL. Method: immunoSEQ multiplex PCR; TCRdb's copy keeps in-frame clones and lacks some. In the table there are around 250,000 clones, 60% to 75% of which are singletons. The sequencing here drew on PBMCs, taken after 24 months of ibrutinib treatment. Source of these receptors: a human donor with chronic lymphocytic leukemia.

The chain links TRBV5-1 to TRBJ1-1; D is undetermined. Germline V gives CDR1 SGHRS, CDR2 YFSETQ. The CDR3 loop spans 13 amino acids. V was cut by 0 bases and J by 5 bases, with 8 bases left in between. The CDR3 protein is CASSLAEVTEAFF. The CDR3 DNA follows: TGCGCCAGCAGCTTGGCCGAGGTGACTGAAGCTTTCTTT.

The CDR3 here is CASSYEIAAGQYF. The CDR3 nucleotides are TGTGCCAGCAGTTACGAGATAGCGGCGGGGCAGTACTTC. V gene TRBV6-6 combines with J gene TRBJ2-7; D perhaps matches TRBD2 (6 bases). This CDR3 comprises 13 residues. V shed 2 bases and J shed 9 bases, with 14 bases lying between them. The germline V gene has CDR1 MNHNY and CDR2 SVGAGI (reference sequence).

The chain employs TRBV27 and TRBJ2-7; D may correspond to TRBD1 or TRBD2 (5 bases each). The CDR3 extends over 15 amino acids. Trimming stripped 0 bases from V and 3 bases from J, with 12 bases between. In germline, CDR1 is MNHEY, CDR2 SMNVEV (reference sequence). CDR3 amino acids: CASSLSSGPHYEQYF. The CDR3 bases are TGTGCCAGCAGTTTATCCTCGGGACCGCACTACGAGCAGTACTTC.

The chain couples TRBV27 to TRBJ1-5; 7 bases align to TRBD1. Trimming at V came to 5 bases and at J to 3 bases, leaving 10 bases not matched to a gene. This CDR3 comprises 16 residues. Germline values: CDR1 MNHEY, CDR2 SMNVEV (reference sequence). CDR3 sequence: CASSAFDREYNQPQHF. CDR3 bases: TGTGCCAGCAGTGCGTTCGACAGGGAGTACAATCAGCCCCAGCATTTT.

This clone was recorded a few times. The chain uses TRBV18 and TRBJ1-2, with D tentatively TRBD1 (5 bases). Germline V gene lookup returns CDR1 KGHSH and CDR2 LQKENI. The V and J ends lost 3 bases and 3 bases respectively, with 14 bases between them. The CDR3 is 15 residues long. CDR3 nucleotide sequence: TGTGCCAGCTCACCGCCAGGGATTAGGGACTATGGCTACACCTTC. Its translation is CASSPPGIRDYGYTF. The whole variable domain, filled in from reference TRBV18 and TRBJ1-2, reads NAGVMQNPRHLVRRRGQEARLRCSPMKGHSHVYWYRQLPEEGLKFMVYLQKENIIDESGMPKERFSAEFPKEGPSILRIQQVVRGDSAAYFCASSPPGIRDYGYTFGSGTRLTVV.

V is TRBV29-1 and J is TRBJ2-4, with D tentatively TRBD2 (6 bases). Germline lookup yields CDR1 SQVTM and CDR2 ANQGSEA. CDR3 length: 16 amino acids. Trimming stripped 2 bases from V and 0 bases from J, with 14 bases between. The CDR3 sequence is CSVEFSGAVAKNIQYF. The DNA for the CDR3 is TGCAGCGTTGAATTTTCGGGAGCGGTAGCCAAAAACATTCAGTACTTC.

CDR3 in DNA: TGTGCCAGCAGTTCGTCGACTGCGGGCACCAACGAGCAGTACTTC. Protein: CASSSSTAGTNEQYF. This sequence joins TRBV6-5 and TRBJ2-7; D is perhaps TRBD2 (5 bases). Germline CDR1 reads MNHEY; CDR2 reads SVGAGI. This CDR3 has 15 amino acids. V was pared by 4 bases and J by 5 bases, with 18 bases between.

The chain joins TRBV30 to TRBJ1-5; no clear D. This CDR3 is 12 amino acids long. With 4 bases removed from V and 4 bases from J, the gap between germline ends came to 8 bases. Germline V gene data show CDR1 as GTSNPN and CDR2 as SVGIG (reference sequence). This CDR3 is CAWTYGNQPQHF. CDR3 DNA sequence: TGTGCCTGGACTTACGGGAATCAGCCCCAGCATTTT. Variable domain in full (rest from reference TRBV30 and TRBJ1-5): SQTIHQWPATLVQPVGSPLSLECTVEGTSNPNLYWYRQAAGRGLQLLFYSVGIGQISSEVPQNLSASRPQDRQFILSSKKLLLSDSGFYLCAWTYGNQPQHFGDGTRLSIL.

This clone was seen ten or more times. DNA of the CDR3: TGTGCCTGGAACGGGGGAGTGGCCTACGAGCAGTACTTC. Translation: CAWNGGVAYEQYF. The chain couples TRBV30 to TRBJ2-7; a weak D match, TRBD2 (6 bases). Germline assignment: CDR1 GTSNPN and CDR2 SVGIG (reference sequence). V lost 4 bases and J 2 bases, leaving 12 bases between the germline ends. The CDR3 contains 13 residues.

V usage is TRBV27 and J usage is TRBJ2-3; D is ambiguous. The CDR3 loop spans 14 amino acids. With 1 base removed from V and 0 bases from J, the gap between germline ends came to 5 bases. Germline V gene sequence: CDR1 MNHEY, CDR2 SMNVEV (reference sequence). As DNA, the CDR3 is TGTGCCAGCAGTTTATACGGTAGCACAGATACGCAGTATTTT. This codes for CASSLYGSTDTQYF.

The chain couples TRBV6-4 to TRBJ2-3; 10 nucleotides agree with TRBD2. CDR3 length: 15 amino acids. CDR1 and CDR2 (germline): MRHNA, SNTAGT. The V gene end was trimmed by 8 bases and the J gene end by 2 bases; junction bases not matched to a gene: 7. The CDR3 DNA reads as TGTGCCAGCTTTGGGACTAGCGCCTCCACAGATACGCAGTATTTT. It encodes CASFGTSASTDTQYF.

The J gene is TRBJ2-7, the V gene TRBV21-1. TRBV21-1 corresponds to a pseudogene. The CDR3 is made up of 14 amino acids. The CDR3 nucleotides read TGTGCCAGCAGCATGTGGGGAATGGCTTGGGAGCAGTACTTC. This translates into CASSMWGMAWEQYF.

The V call is TRBV5-1, the J call TRBJ2-2, with D perhaps being TRBD1 or TRBD2 (5 bases each). CDR1 is SGHRS, CDR2 YFSETQ, per germline. This CDR3 is built from 14 residues. V was trimmed by 5 bases and J by 2 bases, leaving 10 bases between them. CDR3 residues: CASRGDLNTGELFF. The CDR3 DNA reads TGCGCCAGCAGGGGGGACCTCAACACCGGGGAGCTGTTTTTT.

The V gene is TRBV29-1, the J gene TRBJ2-5, with TRBD2 identical over 13 bases. The V and J ends lost 5 bases and 3 bases, in that order; junction bases with no gene match: 6. Looked up from germline, CDR1 is SQVTM and CDR2 is ANQGSEA. This CDR3 is built from 15 residues. This CDR3 reads CSVTRTSGSEETQYF. The DNA for the CDR3 is TGCAGCGTTACGCGGACTAGCGGGAGTGAAGAGACCCAGTACTTC.

This clone was counted a few times. The CDR3 DNA sequence: TGTGCCAGCAGTTTATCCGGGACAGCCGAGCAGTACTTC. This sequence encodes CASSLSGTAEQYF. The genes are TRBV27 and TRBJ2-7; TRBD1 matches at 7 bases. V dropped 0 bases and J dropped 6; count of bases not matched to a gene: 2. This CDR3 is 13 amino acids long. CDR1 and CDR2 from the germline V gene are MNHEY and SMNVEV (reference sequence).

This chain uses TRBV11-3 with TRBJ2-1; 14 bases line up with TRBD2. Trimming took 1 base from V and 10 from J; bases not matched to a gene: 3. Germline CDR1 reads SGHNT; CDR2 reads YENEEA. This CDR3 has 15 amino acids. Here the CDR3 reads CASSLATSGRVEQFF. The CDR3 region has the DNA TGTGCCAGCAGCTTAGCGACTAGCGGGAGGGTCGAGCAGTTCTTC.

V gene TRBV9 combines with J gene TRBJ2-5; D is perhaps TRBD1 (5 bases). Trimming removed 0 bases from V and 4 bases from J, with 10 bases in between. CDR1 is SGDLS and CDR2 is YYNGEE in the germline V gene. This CDR3 spans 14 amino acids. The CDR3 region has the DNA TGTGCCAGCAGCGTAGAAGGGGAAGGAGAGACCCAGTACTTC. This sequence encodes CASSVEGEGETQYF.

DNA of the CDR3: TGTGCCAGCAGTTTATCCAGGGGGGTCAATCAGCCCCAGCATTTT. As protein: CASSLSRGVNQPQHF. This chain joins TRBV27 and TRBJ1-5, with 7 bases aligning to TRBD1. V was pared by 0 bases and J by 3 bases, with 2 bases of the junction left unmatched. CDR1 is MNHEY, CDR2 SMNVEV, per germline (reference sequence). The CDR3 spans 15 residues.

This chain links TRBV15 with TRBJ1-5; maybe TRBD1 (6 bases). The CDR3 contains 14 residues. Looked up from germline, CDR1 is LNHNV and CDR2 is YYDKDF (reference sequence). The ends were cut back, 1 base at V and 11 bases at J, with 15 bases in the middle. CDR3: CATSRGGGDGTQHF. The CDR3 coding sequence is TGTGCCACCAGCAGAGGTGGGGGCGACGGGACCCAGCATTTT.

This clone was counted only a few times. This sequence joins TRBV5-4 and TRBJ1-2, with D possibly matching TRBD1 (6 bases). The CDR3 is 15 residues long. V lost 2 bases and J lost 8, with 19 bases in between. Germline lookup yields CDR1 SGHNT and CDR2 YYREEE (reference sequence). DNA for the CDR3: TGTGCCAGCAGCTTAGGGGGTCCCTCCCCGGGCGGCTACACCTTC. This translates into CASSLGGPSPGGYTF.

The gene calls are TRBV13 and TRBJ2-7, with D unclear. CDR1 and CDR2 (germline): PRHDT, FYEKMQ (reference sequence). The CDR3 contains 12 residues. V lost 5 bases, J lost 0 bases, and 5 bases lay in between. This CDR3 is CASSPVSYEQYF. CDR3 coding DNA: TGTGCCAGCAGCCCGGTCTCCTACGAGCAGTACTTC.

The J gene is TRBJ2-3, the V gene TRBV20-1, with a weak D call TRBD1 (6 bases). In germline, CDR1 is DFQATT, CDR2 SNEGSKA (reference sequence). This CDR3 spans 11 amino acids. The germline V and J ends were trimmed by 7 bases and 3 bases, with 8 bases remaining between them. The CDR3 region is CSGTGTDTQYF. CDR3 coding DNA: TGCAGTGGTACAGGGACAGATACGCAGTATTTT.

The chain joins TRBV4-2 to TRBJ2-1, with 7 bases matching TRBD2. V dropped 3 bases and J dropped 9; count of bases not matched to a gene: 5. The CDR3 runs 13 residues. Germline V gene lookup returns CDR1 LGHNA and CDR2 YNFKEQ. CDR3 sequence reads: CASSHATSSEQFF. The CDR3 DNA is TGTGCCAGCAGCCACGCGACTAGCAGTGAGCAGTTCTTC.